Listed below are T cell receptor beta chains from one sample, sequenced in a study of memory CD4+ T cells and cytomegalovirus serostatus. Clones were sequenced by immunoSEQ multiplex PCR, and TCRdb holds only the in-frame ones, with some missing. The table lists about 40,000 clones, 65% to 85% of them singletons. Sequenced: memory CD4+ T cells from blood. The receptors were gathered from an adult in good health and CMV-seronegative. Both conserved end residues are part of each CDR3. The D gene is left open where the match is weak. The size entry is marked missing in some rows and otherwise reads once, few, many or a size class.

NA TRBJ2-2 NA 14 TRBV19 CASSEKGGVGELFF TGTGCCAGTAGCGAAAAAGGCGGGGTGGGGGAGCTGTTTTTT
NA TRBJ2-7 NA 14 TRBV28 CASARGVRGYEQYF TGTGCCAGCGCCAGGGGGGTCAGGGGCTACGAGCAGTACTTC
NA TRBJ2-5 TRBD2 12 TRBV29-1 CSVGTSQETQYF TGCAGCGTTGGGACTAGCCAAGAGACCCAGTACTTC
NA TRBJ1-2 TRBD1 18 TRBV5-1 CASSGPGTGELANYGYTF TGCGCCAGCAGCGGACCCGGGACAGGGGAACTAGCTAACTATGGCTACACCTTC
NA TRBJ1-5 NA 12 TRBV7-2 CASSDPNQPQHF TGTGCCAGCAGCGACCCAAATCAGCCCCAGCATTTT
NA TRBJ1-2 NA 12 TRBV6-6 CASRLSPRGYTF TGTGCCAGCCGTCTGAGCCCGAGGGGCTACACCTTC
NA TRBJ1-6 NA 15 TRBV7-8 CASSLDGLGNSPLHF TGTGCCAGCAGCTTAGACGGCTTAGGAAATTCACCCCTCCACTTT
NA TRBJ2-1 NA 15 TRBV7-2 CASSFEGLGLSEQFF TGTGCCAGCAGCTTTGAGGGTTTAGGTTTATCTGAGCAGTTCTTC
NA TRBJ2-1 TRBD2 16 TRBV4-1 CASSPGLAGRNNEQFF TGCGCCAGCAGCCCCGGACTAGCGGGGAGAAACAATGAGCAGTTCTTC
few TRBJ2-7 NA 13 TRBV6-1 CAPGDVRYYEQYF TGTGCCCCGGGGGATGTGCGTTACTACGAGCAGTACTTC
NA TRBJ2-3 NA 14 TRBV7-2 CASSSLRGLVTQYF TGTGCCAGCAGCTCCCTACGGGGGTTAGTTACGCAGTATTTT
NA TRBJ2-3 NA 14 TRBV5-1 CASSLALATDTQYF TGCGCCAGCAGCTTGGCCTTAGCCACAGATACGCAGTATTTT
NA TRBJ2-5 TRBD2 15 TRBV5-1 CASSLAGGGQETQYF TGCGCCAGCAGCTTGGCCGGGGGGGGCCAAGAGACCCAGTACTTC
NA TRBJ2-3 TRBD2 18 TRBV9 CASSPTLLAGVAGDTQYF TGTGCCAGCAGCCCCACTTTACTAGCGGGCGTAGCAGGGGATACGCAGTATTTT
NA TRBJ1-1 NA 15 TRBV7-2 CASSLGVGSRTEAFF TGTGCCAGCAGCTTAGGAGTAGGGAGTCGAACTGAAGCTTTCTTT
few TRBJ2-7 TRBD2 14 TRBV5-1 CASSLFSGGYEQYF TGCGCCAGCAGCTTGTTTAGCGGGGGTTACGAGCAGTACTTC
NA TRBJ1-1 NA 13 TRBV19 CASSEGRRTEAFF TGTGCCAGTAGTGAAGGTCGTCGGACTGAAGCTTTCTTT
NA TRBJ2-5 NA 13 TRBV29-1 CSVEFGSGETQYF TGCAGCGTTGAATTTGGTTCGGGGGAGACCCAGTACTTC
NA TRBJ2-7 NA 17 TRBV7-8 CASSKGLGRLAHGEQYF TGTGCCAGCAGCAAAGGGTTGGGCCGACTGGCCCACGGCGAGCAGTACTTC
NA TRBJ2-2 NA 14 TRBV7-9 CASKWDINTGELFF TGTGCCAGCAAATGGGACATCAACACCGGGGAGCTGTTTTTT
NA TRBJ2-2 TRBD2 14 TRBV29-1 CSVTGLANTGELFF TGCAGCGTGACGGGACTAGCAAACACCGGGGAGCTGTTTTTT
NA TRBJ2-2 TRBD2 16 TRBV4-2 CASSQGGTWSYVELFF TGTGCCAGCAGCCAGGGGGGGACCTGGTCGTATGTGGAGCTGTTTTTT
NA TRBJ1-3 TRBD1 13 TRBV6-5 CASSTTGGNTIYF TGTGCCAGCAGCACGACAGGGGGAAACACCATATATTTT
NA TRBJ2-2 NA 14 TRBV2 CASSWTLNTGELFF TGTGCCAGCAGTTGGACGTTGAACACCGGGGAGCTGTTTTTT
few TRBJ2-5 TRBD1 14 TRBV6-5 CASSQGQWEETQYF TGTGCCAGCAGTCAGGGACAGTGGGAAGAGACCCAGTACTTC
NA TRBJ1-6 TRBD1 11 TRBV20-1 CSANQGGPLHF TGCAGTGCTAACCAGGGGGGACCCCTCCACTTT
few TRBJ1-2 NA 16 TRBV15 CATSRDDRRTNYGYTF TGTGCCACCAGCAGAGATGATAGGCGGACTAACTATGGCTACACCTTC
NA TRBJ1-5 NA 15 TRBV5-1 CASSFNGGSNQPQHF TGCGCCAGCAGCTTTAATGGGGGTAGCAATCAGCCCCAGCATTTT
NA TRBJ1-4 NA 16 TRBV5-6 CASSPYPSATNEKLFF TGTGCCAGCAGCCCGTATCCCAGTGCAACTAATGAAAAACTGTTTTTT